The TCR beta chain under discussion was sequenced for a study of blood T cell repertoires in COVID-19. Study-level background: Samples taken during acute and convalescent COVID-19 were collected in the United States, Italy and Spain. T cells, B-cell-depleted T cells, or PBMCs provided the cDNA or gDNA that served as material.

V trimming: 3 bases; J trimming: 8 bases; junction bases outside the gene matches: 2. The CDR3 runs 13 residues. Original data processing: Amplified reference gene primers provided the basis for estimating nucleated cell counts. Method: immunoSEQ multiplex PCR; TCRdb's copy keeps in-frame clones and lacks some. D and trimming come from the DNA, and the V and J calls and clone size come from that table. In the table there are roughly 77,000 clones, 79% of which are singletons. The clonotype originates from a man in his 60s with active or convalescent COVID-19. This sequence joins TRBV12-3 or TRBV12-4 and TRBJ1-2, with 11 positions matching TRBD1. Sequencing input: peripheral blood. CDR3 amino acids: CASSLGQGVGYTF. CDR3 DNA sequence: TGTGCCAGCAGTTTGGGACAGGGGGTAGGCTACACCTTC.